This T cell receptor (beta chain) emerged from a study of blood T cell repertoires in COVID-19. The overall study: PBMCs, B-cell-depleted T cells, or T cells provided the cDNA or gDNA that made up the material.

Repertoires were generated with immunoSEQ multiplex PCR, while TCRdb's copy carries only in-frame clones and drops some. The table includes more than 45,000 clones, approximately 87% detected once. Sample: peripheral blood. The TCR comes from a human donor in a cohort sampled during active COVID-19.

CDR3 in amino acids: CASSLDSGSGYTF. CDR3 bases: TGCGCCAGCAGCTTGGATTCGGGGTCTGGCTACACCTTC. This chain connects TRBV5-1 to TRBJ1-2, with unresolved D. CDR1 and CDR2 from the germline V gene are SGHRS and YFSETQ. The CDR3 runs to 13 residues. V was trimmed by 0 bases and J by 7 bases, leaving 10 bases between them.